This T cell receptor (beta chain) was observed in a study of prognosis after radiotherapy for stage I lung cancer. Genomic DNA yielded TCR beta CDR3, amplified by two-round multiplex PCR. Primers specific to each TRBV and TRBJ gene drove first-round PCR. TCRdb reprocessed the multiplex PCR reads via MiXCR and lists one record per CDR3 protein. The sample records approximately 17,000 distinct CDR3 sequences, 29% being singletons. There are many counts of this clonotype. Trimming shortened V by 0 bases and J by 1 base, and 4 bases separated the two germline ends. The CDR3 consists of 13 residues. The germline V gene encodes CDR1 SGDLS and CDR2 YYNGEE.

The specimen comprised PBMCs, sampled before or after stereotactic body radiation therapy (not recorded which). The chain employs TRBV9 and TRBJ1-2; D ambiguous. The source of this sequence is a donor over 45 with non-small cell lung cancer. The CDR3 sequence: CASSVDGNYGYTF. The CDR3, as DNA: TGTGCCAGCAGCGTAGACGGTAACTATGGCTACACCTTC.